This T cell receptor beta chain was recorded in a study of neurological immune-mediated disorders. Trimming pared 1 base from V and 0 bases from J, leaving 7 bases between. The V gene's germline CDR1 is MNHEY and CDR2 SVGEGT. The CDR3 is 15 amino acids. This clonotype was found many times. With 10-nucleotide random UMIs included, cDNA was synthesized by 5'RACE. One entry per CDR3 protein results from TCRdb running MiXCR on the 5' RACE reads. The sample holds around 80,000 distinct CDR3 sequences, about a tenth seen once. The chain couples TRBV6-2 or TRBV6-3 to TRBJ1-5; D not resolved. Sequenced: PBMCs. The sequence was obtained from a man aged 35 to 55 in good health. The CDR3 bases are TGTGCCAGCAGTTACTTAGCTGATAGCAATCAGCCCCAGCATTTT. Translated, it gives CASSYLADSNQPQHF.